This entry concerns a single TCR beta chain. Its matching antigen is unknown. The sample is drawn from a study of shared clonotypes between healthy human individuals. Study as a whole: Donor composition was a couple of women and three men, aged 18 to 49. Notes on the study in general: Clonotypes shared by all four sorted-subset donors had higher generation probabilities than non-shared clonotypes.

Recent acute infections and vaccinations were absent in the healthy HIV-negative adult donors. Deep was the level used in running the assay. Clones were sequenced by immunoSEQ multiplex PCR, and TCRdb holds only the in-frame ones, with some missing. Among roughly 1,500,000 clones listed, around 98% were seen once. From germline, CDR1 is LNHNV and CDR2 YYDKDF (reference sequence). The CDR3 is made up of 16 amino acids. Trimming cost V 3 bases and J 4 bases; bases outside gene matches: 5. This receptor was obtained from a man aged 25 to 45 in good health. The sequencing input was naive CD4+ T cells sorted from blood. The subset denotes: CD45RA+ positively selected. The chain recombines TRBV15 with TRBJ2-1; TRBD1 aligns across 11 bases. The CDR3 region has the DNA TGTGCCACCAGCAGGGCCGGGACAGGGGGATACAATGAGCAGTTCTTC. Amino acids: CATSRAGTGGYNEQFF. Looking up the rest from reference TRBV15 and TRBJ2-1 gives the full variable domain: DAMVIQNPRYQVTQFGKPVTLSCSQTLNHNVMYWYQQKSSQAPKLLFHYYDKDFNNEADTPDNFQSRRPNTSFCFLDIRSPGLGDTAMYLCATSRAGTGGYNEQFFGPGTRLTVL.